Shown below are 11 T cell receptor beta chains from a single sample sequenced in a study of shared clonotypes between healthy human individuals. The repertoire was sequenced with immunoSEQ multiplex PCR; TCRdb's copy has only in-frame clones and lacks some. The sample contains 1.5 million to 2.5 million clones, approximately 95% of which appear only once. The naive CD8 population came from CD45RO-negative cells selected for CCR7, without terminally differentiated effector memory CD45RA+ cells. What was sequenced was naive CD8+ T cells sorted from blood. The receptor source for this set is a man aged 18 to 30 in good health.

The chain links TRBV7-9 to TRBJ2-1; 9 bases line up with TRBD2. From germline, CDR1 is SEHNR and CDR2 FQNEAQ (reference sequence). The CDR3 length is 15 residues. Losses at the gene ends were 5 bases for V and 8 bases for J; bases not matched to a gene: 10. This chain's CDR3 is CASSQGREGLHEQFF. CDR3 coding DNA: TGTGCCAGCAGCCAAGGGCGGGAGGGCCTGCATGAGCAGTTCTTC.

V and J are TRBV6-1 and TRBJ2-5, with D unresolved. The CDR3 is 13 residues long. Trimming stripped 3 bases from V and 5 bases from J, with 10 bases between. Germline CDR1 reads MNHNS; CDR2 reads SASEGT. The chain's CDR3 is CASSERQGETQYF. The CDR3 DNA reads TGTGCCAGCAGTGAGAGACAAGGGGAGACCCAGTACTTC.

The table lists this clone with a count of one. CDR3 in amino acids: CATQKGTGDGYTF. Here the CDR3 DNA reads TGTGCCACCCAAAAGGGGACAGGAGATGGCTACACCTTC. The rearrangement joins TRBV6-1 to TRBJ1-2; TRBD1 agrees at 8 bases. The CDR3 has 13 residues. With 10 bases clipped from V and 6 bases from J, the junction kept 10 bases outside the gene matches. Looked up from germline, CDR1 is MNHNS and CDR2 is SASEGT.

The count of this clone is one. CDR3: CASSQGLFRLTTDTQYF. The DNA for the CDR3 is TGTGCCAGCAGCCAAGGTCTCTTCCGCTTAACCACAGATACGCAGTATTTT. The chain combines TRBV14 with TRBJ2-3, with D uncertain. Germline loops: CDR1 SGHDN, CDR2 FVKESK. Trimming shortened V by 1 base and J by 2 bases, and 16 bases separated the two germline ends. The CDR3 covers 17 residues.

This clone was counted between two and nine times. The chain combines TRBV10-2 with TRBJ1-6; D is unclear. CDR3 size: 14 residues. The V end lost 10 bases, the J end lost 1 base, and 11 bases lay between the germline ends. CDR1 is WSHSY, CDR2 SAAADI, per germline. The chain's CDR3 is CATTVGSYNSPLHF. DNA of the CDR3: TGCGCCACCACAGTAGGGTCCTATAATTCACCCCTCCACTTT.

In regard to this clone: With a much larger clone just one base away, this may be a read error. In the same sample, other DNA sequences code for this CDR3. The chain combines TRBV6-5 with TRBJ2-7; D perhaps matches TRBD2 (5 bases). Germline values: CDR1 MNHEY, CDR2 SVGAGI. Trimming removed 5 bases from V and 0 bases from J, with 8 bases in between. CDR3 length equals 13 residues. The DNA of the CDR3 is TGTGCCAGCAGTCTAGGGAGCTCCTACGAGCAGTACTTC. Protein: CASSLGSSYEQYF.

The chain links TRBV4-2 to TRBJ2-7; 8 bases are a match to TRBD1. V was pared by 0 bases and J by 3 bases, with 4 bases of the junction left unmatched. CDR1 LGHNA and CDR2 YNFKEQ come from the germline V gene. There are 15 residues in the CDR3. The CDR3 sequence: CASSQEDRVVYEQYF. Here the CDR3 DNA reads TGTGCCAGCAGCCAAGAGGACAGGGTGGTCTACGAGCAGTACTTC.

Worth noting for this clone: The sample contains more than one DNA sequence encoding this CDR3. The chain joins TRBV5-6 to TRBJ2-3; D call uncertain. The germline V gene encodes CDR1 SGHDT and CDR2 YYEEEE. The CDR3 consists of 15 residues. V lost 1 base, J lost 0 bases, and 9 bases lay in between. The CDR3 DNA follows: TGTGCCAGCAGCTTGTTCTCGACTAGCACAGATACGCAGTATTTT. Translated, it gives CASSLFSTSTDTQYF.

V usage is TRBV27 and J usage is TRBJ2-3; D is possibly TRBD2 (5 bases). The CDR3 totals 16 residues. Trimming took off 2 bases at V and 4 bases at J, with 16 bases between the two ends. The germline V gene encodes CDR1 MNHEY and CDR2 SMNVEV (reference sequence). The CDR3 DNA sequence: TGTGCCAGCAGTTTAAGAGGGCGCTTAAGCGCAGATACGCAGTATTTT. Its protein product is CASSLRGRLSADTQYF.

The chain combines TRBV7-8 with TRBJ1-3; 7 bases line up with TRBD1. V lost 6 bases, J lost 2 bases, and 13 bases stayed unmatched. Germline V gene lookup returns CDR1 SGHVS and CDR2 FQNEAQ. This CDR3 has 17 residues. In nucleotides, the CDR3 is TGTGCCAGCAGTCTCCGGGACAGCCTATCCCCTGGAAACACCATATATTTT. Translation gives CASSLRDSLSPGNTIYF.

J is TRBJ2-7 and V is TRBV4-3; D ambiguous. This CDR3 comprises 16 residues. Trimming stripped 0 bases from V and 0 bases from J, with 12 bases between. The germline CDR1 and CDR2 sequences are LGHNA and YSLEER. The chain's CDR3 is CASSQDPFASSYEQYF. CDR3 in DNA: TGCGCCAGCAGCCAAGACCCTTTTGCGTCCTCCTACGAGCAGTACTTC.